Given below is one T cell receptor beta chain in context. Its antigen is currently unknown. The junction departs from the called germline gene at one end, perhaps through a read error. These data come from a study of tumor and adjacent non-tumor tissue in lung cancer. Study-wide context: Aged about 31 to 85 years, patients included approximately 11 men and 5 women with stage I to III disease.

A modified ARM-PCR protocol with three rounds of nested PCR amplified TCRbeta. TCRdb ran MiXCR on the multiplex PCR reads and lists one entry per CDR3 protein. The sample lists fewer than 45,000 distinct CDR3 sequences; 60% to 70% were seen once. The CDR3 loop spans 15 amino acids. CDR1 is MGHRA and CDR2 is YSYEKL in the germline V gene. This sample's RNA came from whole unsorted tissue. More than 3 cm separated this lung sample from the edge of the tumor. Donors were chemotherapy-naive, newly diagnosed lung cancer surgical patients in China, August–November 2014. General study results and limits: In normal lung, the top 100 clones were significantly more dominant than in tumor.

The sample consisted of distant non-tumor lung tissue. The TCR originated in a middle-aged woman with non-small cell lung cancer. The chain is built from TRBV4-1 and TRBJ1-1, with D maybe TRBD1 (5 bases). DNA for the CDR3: TGCGCCAGCAGCCCGTCGGTTAGGGGAGGTATTGAAGGTTTCTTT. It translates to CASSPSVRGGIEGFF.